These T cell receptor beta chains were read from a single sample in a study of blood T cell repertoires in COVID-19. Produced via immunoSEQ multiplex PCR; TCRdb's table is partial and in-frame only. The repertoire holds 140,000 or so clones, around 80% seen once, with 10% in the top ten. Sequencing was performed on peripheral blood. All receptors derive from a man in his 60s with active or convalescent COVID-19. Both conserved end residues are trimmed from each CDR3. Fields, in order: J gene, V gene, CDR3 protein.

TRBJ2-1 | TRBV6-5 | ASSYEADISYNEQF
TRBJ2-6 | TRBV9 | ASSAQGVSGANVLT
TRBJ2-7 | TRBV11-3 | ASSLMTGDSYEQY
TRBJ2-5 | TRBV24-1 | ATSGVAGQETQY
TRBJ1-3 | TRBV7-2 | ASSLLMLRNTIY
TRBJ2-3 | TRBV24-1 | ATSGWTSGNTDTQY
TRBJ2-2 | TRBV19 | ASTSFLAGGRPGELF
TRBJ2-2 | TRBV4-3 | ASSQDRRTGNTGELF
TRBJ1-1 | TRBV5-1 | ASRISPNTEAF
TRBJ1-2 | TRBV9 | ASSVEDRGRGYT
TRBJ1-2 | TRBV27 | ASRYPGREGYT
TRBJ1-6 | TRBV14 | ASSQRRSNSPLH